Following are 19 T cell receptor beta chains from one sample sequenced in a study of cytomegalovirus exposure and HLA in healthy donors. 60 Vbeta and 13 Jbeta primers were used in PCR. The repertoire was sequenced with immunoSEQ multiplex PCR; TCRdb's copy has only in-frame clones and lacks some. The table lists roughly 150,000 clones, about 88% of them singletons. What was sequenced was PBMCs. These receptors all come from a young woman in good health and CMV-seronegative.

The CDR3 DNA is TGTGCCAGCTGCAAGCGGACCTCCACAGATACGCAGTATTTT. The encoded protein is CASCKRTSTDTQYF. The V gene is TRBV2, the J gene TRBJ2-3, with D possibly TRBD2 on 5 matching bases. Deletions cut 8 bases from V and 2 bases from J, with 14 bases between. Germline V lookup: CDR1 SNHLY, CDR2 FYNNEI. The CDR3 is made up of 14 amino acids.

The genes are TRBV18 and TRBJ1-2; D call uncertain. This CDR3 comprises 13 residues. Germline-derived CDR1 and CDR2 are KGHSH and LQKENI. V was trimmed by 2 bases and J by 1 base, leaving 5 bases between them. CDR3 DNA sequence: TGTGCCAGCTCACCAGCGGGTAACTATGGCTACACCTTC. It specifies CASSPAGNYGYTF.

This clone was seen once. This chain links TRBV14 with TRBJ2-2; D not resolved. V was trimmed by 5 bases and J by 6 bases, leaving 7 bases between them. This CDR3 spans 12 amino acids. Germline CDR1 is SGHDN and CDR2 is FVKESK. The CDR3 DNA sequence: TGTGCCAGCAGCTCCCATCCCGGGGAGCTGTTTTTT. It is translated as CASSSHPGELFF.

The gene calls are TRBV13 and TRBJ2-7, with D possibly being TRBD1 (5 bases). The CDR3 extends over 14 amino acids. Trimming stripped 0 bases from V and 4 bases from J, with 10 bases between. Germline-derived CDR1 and CDR2 are PRHDT and FYEKMQ (reference sequence). The CDR3 spells CASSLGGRAYEQYF. DNA of the CDR3: TGTGCCAGCAGCTTAGGGGGCAGGGCATACGAGCAGTACTTC.

This chain links TRBV4-2 with TRBJ2-4; unclear D gene. Germline lookup yields CDR1 LGHNA and CDR2 YNFKEQ. Trimming cost V 3 bases and J 0 bases, with 9 bases left between them. This CDR3 is 15 amino acids long. The DNA for the CDR3 is TGTGCCAGCAGCCAGGGTGACACAGCCAAAAACATTCAGTACTTC. Its protein product is CASSQGDTAKNIQYF.

In its sample, this clone was seen a few times. The rearrangement uses TRBV28 and TRBJ2-3; 9 nucleotides line up with TRBD2. From germline, CDR1 is MDHEN and CDR2 SYDVKM. Trimming took 5 bases from V and 6 from J; bases not matched to a gene: 15. This CDR3 region has 17 residues. This chain's CDR3 is CASSPAGGGLALDTQYF. In DNA form, the CDR3 reads TGTGCCAGCAGTCCGGCCGGAGGGGGACTAGCCCTTGATACGCAGTATTTT.

V usage is TRBV9 and J usage is TRBJ2-3, with a weak D call TRBD1 (6 bases). V was trimmed by 4 bases and J by 3 bases, leaving 18 bases between them. The CDR3 is 16 residues long. CDR1 is SGDLS and CDR2 is YYNGEE in the germline V gene. The CDR3 reads CASSFQTGNPTDTQYF. In nucleotides, the CDR3 is TGTGCCAGCAGCTTCCAGACAGGCAACCCGACAGATACGCAGTATTTT.

The chain carries TRBV28 and TRBJ2-5; a weak D match, TRBD2 (6 bases). Germline loops: CDR1 MDHEN, CDR2 SYDVKM. Trimming pared 4 bases from V and 2 bases from J, leaving 11 bases between. CDR3 length: 14 residues. CDR3 residues: CASSSRAGQETQYF. The CDR3 nucleotides read TGTGCCAGCAGTTCTCGGGCGGGGCAAGAGACCCAGTACTTC.

The J gene is TRBJ2-3, the V gene TRBV30; 8 bases are a match to TRBD2. From germline, CDR1 is GTSNPN and CDR2 SVGIG (reference sequence). With 6 bases clipped from V and 3 bases from J, the junction kept 8 bases outside the gene matches. This CDR3 is 14 amino acids long. The chain's CDR3 is CACIAGGVTDTQYF. The CDR3 region has the DNA TGTGCCTGCATTGCCGGGGGGGTGACAGATACGCAGTATTTT.

This clone was seen a few times. The chain is built from TRBV30 and TRBJ1-6, with D tentatively TRBD1 (6 bases). V was trimmed by 4 bases and J by 9 bases, leaving 19 bases between them. Looked up from germline, CDR1 is GTSNPN and CDR2 is SVGIG (reference sequence). This CDR3 is built from 15 residues. As DNA, the CDR3 is TGTGCCTGGACCAAGGGGGGGGAAGAGGGTTCACCCCTCCACTTT. Translating gives CAWTKGGEEGSPLHF.

This chain connects TRBV19 to TRBJ2-5; TRBD2 agrees at 12 bases. Unmatched junction bases numbered 11, after V lost 6 bases and J lost 3 bases. Germline CDR1 reads LNHDA; CDR2 reads SQIVND (reference sequence). This CDR3 comprises 17 residues. CDR3 region: CASSPRLAGVPKETQYF. CDR3 nucleotides: TGTGCCAGTAGCCCACGACTAGCGGGGGTCCCAAAAGAGACCCAGTACTTC.

This clone was counted a few times. V and J are TRBV18 and TRBJ2-5, with D perhaps TRBD2 (6 bases). V was clipped by 2 bases and J by 0 bases, with 7 bases between them. Germline V gene data show CDR1 as KGHSH and CDR2 as LQKENI. CDR3 length: 14 amino acids. CDR3 sequence: CASSPTGDQETQYF. The CDR3 coding sequence is TGTGCCAGCTCACCAACGGGGGACCAAGAGACCCAGTACTTC.

V gene TRBV4-1 combines with J gene TRBJ1-3; 7 bases map to TRBD1. The CDR3 has 20 amino acids. The J segment lost 0 bases and the V segment lost 2 bases, leaving 16 bases of the junction unmatched. CDR1 and CDR2 (germline): MGHRA, YSYEKL. The CDR3 DNA is TGCGCCAGCAGCCAAAGGGGCAGGGGACAGCATTTAAACTCTGGAAACACCATATATTTT. This translates into CASSQRGRGQHLNSGNTIYF.

To note about this clone: Mismatch with germline at one junction end may stem from a read error. The chain recombines TRBV6-1 with TRBJ1-5, with D possibly TRBD1 on 6 matching bases. The germline gives CDR1 MNHNS, CDR2 SASEGT. The CDR3 extends over 15 amino acids. CDR3 sequence reads: CTSRGARSSNQPQHF. In DNA form, the CDR3 reads TGTACCAGCCGGGGGGCCAGATCAAGCAATCAGCCCCAGCATTTT.

This clone was found once. V and J are TRBV6-5 and TRBJ2-5; D is possibly TRBD2 (6 bases). The V gene's germline CDR1 is MNHEY and CDR2 SVGAGI. The CDR3 is 13 residues long. Trimming cost V 3 bases and J 4 bases, with 9 bases left between them. CDR3 residues: CASSYSGPETQYF. The CDR3, as DNA: TGTGCCAGCAGTTATAGCGGACCAGAGACCCAGTACTTC.

The chain joins TRBV2 to TRBJ2-2, with D uncertain. Trimming cost V 3 bases and J 5 bases, with 10 bases left between them. Germline V gene data show CDR1 as SNHLY and CDR2 as FYNNEI. CDR3 length equals 14 residues. DNA of the CDR3: TGTGCCAGCAGTGACCCAGGAAGGACCGGGGAGCTGTTTTTT. Its translation is CASSDPGRTGELFF.

Details on this clone: Other DNA sequences in this specimen translate into the identical CDR3. The chain has TRBV28 and TRBJ1-2; D gene uncertain. CDR1 and CDR2 (germline): MDHEN, SYDVKM. The CDR3 contains 12 residues. The ends were cut back, 2 bases at V and 5 bases at J, with 6 bases in the middle. CDR3 DNA sequence: TGTGCCAGCAGTTTACGAGGGTATGGCTACACCTTC. Amino acid sequence: CASSLRGYGYTF.

This chain links TRBV27 with TRBJ1-1; 7 nucleotides align to TRBD1. J lost 1 base, V lost 5 bases, and 10 bases had no gene match. Germline V gives CDR1 MNHEY, CDR2 SMNVEV (reference sequence). The CDR3 consists of 16 residues. DNA of the CDR3: TGTGCCAGCAGTCCAACCGGGACAGTTTCGAACACTGAAGCTTTCTTT. This translates into CASSPTGTVSNTEAFF.

This chain connects TRBV10-1 to TRBJ2-3; the match to TRBD1 covers 8 bases. The junction had 7 bases not matched to a gene; V was cut back by 3 bases and J by 11 bases. The CDR3 length is 13 residues. Germline V gene sequence: CDR1 WNHNN, CDR2 SYGVQD (reference sequence). CDR3 sequence: CASSDLTGEWQYF. The CDR3 DNA is TGCGCCAGCAGTGACCTGACAGGGGAGTGGCAGTATTTT.